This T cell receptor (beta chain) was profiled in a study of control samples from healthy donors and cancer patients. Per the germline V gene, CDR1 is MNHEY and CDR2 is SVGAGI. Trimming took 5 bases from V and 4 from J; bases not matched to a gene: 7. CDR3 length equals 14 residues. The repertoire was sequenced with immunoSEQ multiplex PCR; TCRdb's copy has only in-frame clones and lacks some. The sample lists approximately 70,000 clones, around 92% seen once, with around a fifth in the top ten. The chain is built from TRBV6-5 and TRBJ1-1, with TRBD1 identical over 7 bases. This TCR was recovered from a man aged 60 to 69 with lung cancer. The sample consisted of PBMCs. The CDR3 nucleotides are TGTGCCAGCAGTCTCAACAGGGGTGGCACTGAAGCTTTCTTT. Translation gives CASSLNRGGTEAFF.